The T cell receptor (beta chain) described here comes from a study of OX40 agonist ivuxolimab in advanced cancers. Study background: The dose-escalation group included hepatocellular carcinoma, melanoma, renal cell carcinoma and head and neck cancer.

Study observations and caveats: Those patients achieving a partial response at 0.1-3.0 mg/kg showed among the lowest clonal expansion. There was clonal expansion of CD4+ and CD8+ blood T cells by week 6 at 0.1 to 3.0 mg/kg.

From germline, CDR1 is MNHEY and CDR2 SVGAGI. The CDR3 contains 14 residues. Trimming took 6 bases from V and 2 from J; bases not matched to a gene: 6. There are a few counts of this clone. Its target is unknown. Sequencing was performed with immunoSEQ multiplex PCR; in TCRdb, only in-frame clones are kept and a portion is missing. The sample has some 100,000 clones; roughly 80% are singletons. The sequencing here drew on CD4+ or CD8+ T cells sorted from blood, taken in a trial of the OX40 agonist ivuxolimab. The V gene is TRBV6-5, the J gene TRBJ2-7, with 8 bases matching TRBD1. The clonotype originates from an adult with an advanced solid tumor such as melanoma, head and neck, liver or kidney cancer. The CDR3 here is CASSSGQDPYEQYF. The CDR3 nucleotides are TGTGCCAGCAGCTCGGGACAGGATCCCTACGAGCAGTACTTC.